This T cell receptor beta chain came from a study of response to subunit inactivated influenza vaccine. TCRdb ran MiXCR on the RT-PCR reads and lists one entry per CDR3 protein. The sample shows about 540,000 distinct CDR3 sequences, 12% to 15% of them seen only once. Concerning this clonotype itself: No antigen is known for it.

Study-level findings and limits: With each seasonal influenza vaccination, the authors suggested, few new T cells are recruited.

The material was PBMCs from blood, obtained about 12 days after vaccination. The clonotype originates from a man aged 50-60 years who received an inactivated influenza vaccine.

CDR3 sequence reads: CASRKGLGITDTQYF. DNA for the CDR3: TGTGCCAGCAGGAAGGGACTAGGTATCACAGATACGCAGTATTTT. The V and J genes are TRBV5-6 and TRBJ2-3; TRBD2 agrees at 8 bases. Looked up from germline, CDR1 is SGHDT and CDR2 is YYEEEE. The CDR3 contains 15 residues. After removal of 5 bases from V and 2 bases from J, the junction contained 7 bases not matched to a gene. The whole variable domain, filled in from reference TRBV5-6 and TRBJ2-3, reads DAGVTQSPTHLIKTRGQQVTLRCSPKSGHDTVSWYQQALGQGPQFIFQYYEEEERQRGNFPDRFSGHQFPNYSSELNVNALLLGDSALYLCASRKGLGITDTQYFGPGTRLTVL.